Presented here are 9 T cell receptor beta chains from one specimen sequenced in a study of tumor-infiltrating lymphocytes in primary liver carcinoma. Blood RNA came from unsorted whole blood; germline DNA was also extracted. TCR beta cDNA was made from approximately 500 ng total RNA with a constant-region primer. TCR beta libraries came from three nested multiplex PCR rounds using slightly modified ARM-PCR. TRBV1-TRBV30 forward and Cbeta reverse primers drove the first two roughly 10-cycle rounds. Via MiXCR, TCRdb re-called the multiplex PCR reads, giving one row per CDR3 protein. The table lists under 200,000 distinct CDR3 sequences, about 65% of them singletons. The sample comprised peripheral blood. These receptors all stem from a woman in her sixties with primary liver carcinoma and hepatitis B virus infection.

Note on this clonotype: One base away lies a much larger clone, so this may be a sequencing read error. V and J are TRBV7-9 and TRBJ1-6; no reliable D call. V lost 6 bases to trimming and J lost 8 bases, with 14 bases between them. Per germline, CDR1 SEHNR and CDR2 FQNEAQ (reference sequence). This CDR3 has 14 amino acids. The CDR3 reads CASRPDDPYSPLHF. The DNA of the CDR3 is TGTGCCAGCAGGCCCGACGATCCGTATTCACCCCTCCACTTT.

Relative to its sample, this clonotype is medium-sized. This chain links TRBV11-2 with TRBJ2-3; 11 bases are shared with TRBD2. Germline assignment: CDR1 SGHAT and CDR2 FQNNGV. The CDR3 is 15 amino acids. With 4 bases clipped from V and 4 bases from J, the junction kept 4 bases outside the gene matches. For the CDR3, the DNA is TGTGCCAGCAGCTCGACTAGCGGGATAGCAGATACGCAGTATTTT. Its translation: CASSSTSGIADTQYF.

As for this clonotype: A much larger clone is a single base away; this may be a read error. The rearrangement links TRBV12-3 or TRBV12-4 to TRBJ2-3, with TRBD2 matching 12 bases. The CDR3 runs to 15 residues. The CDR3 loop reads CASSFRLAGGDTHYF. The CDR3 DNA follows: TGTGCCAGCAGTTTTCGGCTAGCGGGAGGGGATACGCACTATTTT.

This chain links TRBV5-1 with TRBJ1-2; possible D gene TRBD1, 5 bases. Germline lookup yields CDR1 SGHRS and CDR2 YFSETQ. V dropped 3 bases and J dropped 1 base, with 13 bases sitting between them. The CDR3 consists of 15 residues. The CDR3 sequence is CASSYDPGRNYGYTF. CDR3 sequence (DNA): TGCGCCAGCAGCTACGACCCGGGACGTAACTATGGCTACACCTTC.

As regards this clonotype: One end of the junction is discordant with germline, which a read error may explain. The genes are TRBV11-3 and TRBJ2-1; TRBD1 is a possible D gene (6 bases). This CDR3 contains 16 residues. The germline V gene has CDR1 SGHNT and CDR2 YENEEA. DNA of the CDR3: TGTGCCAGCAGCTGGGGTAAAAGGACAGATTACAATGAGGAGTTCTTC. It is translated as CASSWGKRTDYNEEFF.

This chain joins TRBV29-1 and TRBJ2-7; the D gene is possibly TRBD1 (5 bases). V lost 6 bases and J lost 6, with 15 bases in between. Germline V gene data show CDR1 as SQVTM and CDR2 as ANQGSEA. This CDR3 is 12 amino acids long. The CDR3 nucleotides are TGCAGCGTGAAGGACAACGACCGCGAGCAGTACTTC. Translating it yields CSVKDNDREQYF.

This chain uses TRBV29-1 with TRBJ2-1; no reliable D call. The CDR3 covers 13 residues. Germline CDR1 SQVTM, CDR2 ANQGSEA. Trimming left V 0 bases short and J 12 bases short, with 15 bases between. This CDR3 reads CSVEDRAPNRQFF. DNA for the CDR3: TGCAGCGTTGAAGACCGGGCTCCCAATAGGCAGTTCTTC.

This clonotype was recorded many times. The chain links TRBV11-2 to TRBJ1-2; D might be TRBD1 (5 bases). Between the trimmed V and J ends, which lost 5 bases and 4 bases, there was a span of 23 bases. The CDR3 is 17 amino acids. Germline V gene sequence: CDR1 SGHAT, CDR2 FQNNGV. CDR3 loop: CASSPYWGGRRAYGYTF. In DNA form, the CDR3 reads TGTGCCAGCAGCCCCTATTGGGGGGGAAGGAGGGCCTATGGCTACACCTTC.

The chain employs TRBV11-3 and TRBJ2-5; D call uncertain. Germline assignment: CDR1 SGHNT and CDR2 YENEEA. The CDR3 sequence is 13 residues long. Trimming left V 5 bases short and J 6 bases short, with 13 bases between. CDR3 DNA sequence: TGTGCCAGCAGCGGGCAGGCTCGTCAGACCCAGTACTTC. Encoded protein: CASSGQARQTQYF.